This T cell receptor (beta chain) derives from a study of blood T cell repertoires in COVID-19. Trimming pared 7 bases from V and 5 bases from J, leaving 21 bases between. There are 16 residues in the CDR3. Germline V gives CDR1 LNHDA, CDR2 SQIVND (reference sequence). Source study methods: It was from reference gene primer amplification that nucleated cell counts were estimated. Here immunoSEQ multiplex PCR was the method, and the copy in TCRdb shows in-frame clones only, minus some. The V and J calls and clone size come from that table; D and trimming were worked out from the DNA. In the table there are 60,000 or so clones, around 90% of which are singletons.

The chain couples TRBV19 to TRBJ1-5; a possible D gene is TRBD1 (6 bases). The receptor's source is a human donor in a cohort sampled during active COVID-19. The sequencing input was peripheral blood. CDR3 residues: CASTTYTGQIYQPQHF. DNA for the CDR3: TGTGCCAGTACTACTTATACTGGACAGATTTATCAGCCCCAGCATTTT.